What follows are 5 T cell receptor beta chains derived from one specimen sequenced in a study of post-analysis software for immune sequencing data. Points from the study as a whole: About five TRBV segments, including TRBV5-6, TRBV5-1 and TRBV20-1, were more frequent in patients than controls.

The authors incorporated unique molecular identifiers into the TCR beta cDNA libraries. TCRdb reprocessed the PCR reads with MiXCR, giving one entry per CDR3 protein. The table has hundreds of thousands of distinct CDR3 sequences, just under 30% seen once. No antigen has been identified for these receptors. Specimen: blood. The origin of the receptors is a girl aged 5-17 years with multiple sclerosis.

This clonotype was recorded a few times. The J gene is TRBJ2-1, the V gene TRBV12-3 or TRBV12-4, with TRBD2 matching 12 bases. CDR3 length: 16 amino acids. The trim removed 6 bases at V and 6 bases at J, leaving 9 bases unmatched. In nucleotides, the CDR3 is TGTGCCAGCAGGCTTCTAGCGGGGGGGGGTCGCAATGAGCAGTTCTTC. This gives the protein CASRLLAGGGRNEQFF.

At least ten counts were recorded for this clonotype. The chain joins TRBV12-3 or TRBV12-4 to TRBJ2-5, with 8 positions matching TRBD2. This CDR3 spans 14 amino acids. The trim removed 6 bases at V and 3 bases at J, leaving 6 bases unmatched. The CDR3 sequence is CASSPTGGEETQYF. The CDR3 nucleotides are TGTGCCAGCAGCCCCACGGGGGGGGAAGAGACCCAGTACTTC.

The rearrangement uses TRBV29-1 and TRBJ1-1; weak D call: TRBD1 (5 bases). The CDR3 contains 10 residues. Between the trimmed V and J ends, which lost 7 bases and 8 bases, there was a span of 11 bases. Germline lookup yields CDR1 SQVTM and CDR2 ANQGSEA. This chain's CDR3 is CSGGRGEAFF. Written as DNA, the CDR3 is TGCAGCGGGGGGAGGGGAGAAGCTTTCTTT.

This chain connects TRBV3-1 to TRBJ2-7; 11 bases line up with TRBD1. Germline trimming cut 0 bases from V and 3 bases from J; bases unmatched to any gene: 1. The CDR3 length is 15 residues. Germline lookup yields CDR1 LGHDT and CDR2 YNNKEL (reference sequence). CDR3 region: CASSQDGTGGYEQYF. CDR3 coding DNA: TGTGCCAGCAGCCAAGATGGGACAGGGGGCTACGAGCAGTACTTC.

The sample holds a few counts of this clonotype. This chain uses TRBV20-1 with TRBJ1-5; D may be TRBD1 (5 bases). V was pared by 3 bases and J by 0 bases, with 12 bases between. CDR3 length: 15 amino acids. Germline values: CDR1 DFQATT, CDR2 SNEGSKA (reference sequence). CDR3: CSARRGSNSNQPQHF. The CDR3 DNA reads as TGCAGTGCTAGGAGGGGATCAAATAGCAATCAGCCCCAGCATTTT.